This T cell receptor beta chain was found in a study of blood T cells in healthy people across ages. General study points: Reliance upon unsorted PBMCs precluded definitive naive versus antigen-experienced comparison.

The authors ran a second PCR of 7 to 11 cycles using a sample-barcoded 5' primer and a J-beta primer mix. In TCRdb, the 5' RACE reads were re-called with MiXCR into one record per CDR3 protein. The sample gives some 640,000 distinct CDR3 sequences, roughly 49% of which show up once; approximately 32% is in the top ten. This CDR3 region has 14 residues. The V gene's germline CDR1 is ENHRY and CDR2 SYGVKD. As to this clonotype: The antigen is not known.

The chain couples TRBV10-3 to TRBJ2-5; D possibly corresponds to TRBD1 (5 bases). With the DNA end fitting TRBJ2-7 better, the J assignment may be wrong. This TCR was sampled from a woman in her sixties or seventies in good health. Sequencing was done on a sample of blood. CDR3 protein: CAISELGGQSEQYF. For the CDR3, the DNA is TGTGCCATCAGTGAATTGGGCGGACAAAGCGAGCAGTACTTC.